The rows below give T cell receptor beta chains drawn from one sample of a study of radiation and T cells in renal cell carcinoma. TCRdb's table, derived via immunoSEQ multiplex PCR, lists solely in-frame clones and lacks some. Of 140,000 or so clones in the sample, approximately 86% were seen once. Material: blood, obtained from a patient whose treatment included radiotherapy and nephrectomy. The receptors come from a woman between 50 and 59 years old with renal cell carcinoma. The CDR3 runs from the conserved cysteine through the conserved F or W. A D gene is named only where the DNA matches it firmly. Expanded clones get a size class; other rows say once, few or many, or leave the size out.

length	D	V	size	J	CDR3	DNA
13	.	TRBV5-1	.	TRBJ2-5	CASSLDISETQYF	TGCGCCAGCAGCTTGGACATTTCGGAGACCCAGTACTTC
14	.	TRBV15	.	TRBJ2-7	CATSRGVGSYEQYF	TGTGCCACCAGCAGAGGAGTTGGCAGCTACGAGCAGTACTTC
14	.	TRBV4-3	.	TRBJ1-4	CASSQVQGDEKLFF	TGCGCCAGCAGCCAAGTCCAAGGAGATGAAAAACTGTTTTTT
15	TRBD1	TRBV7-2	.	TRBJ2-7	CASSLEVDRADEQYF	TGTGCCAGCAGCTTAGAAGTGGACAGGGCGGACGAGCAGTACTTC
13	.	TRBV10-3	.	TRBJ1-2	CAISASSGYGYTF	TGTGCCATCAGTGCGTCAAGCGGATATGGCTACACCTTC
15	.	TRBV5-4	.	TRBJ1-1	CASSLERGPTPEAFF	TGTGCCAGCAGCTTGGAACGGGGTCCCACCCCTGAAGCTTTCTTT
16	.	TRBV5-1	.	TRBJ2-1	CASSLGAGSSYNEQFF	TGCGCCAGCAGCTTGGGAGCGGGTAGCTCCTACAATGAGCAGTTCTTC
17	.	TRBV7-9	.	TRBJ1-4	CASSSTTGLGESEKLFF	TGTGCCAGCAGCTCAACCACAGGGTTGGGGGAGAGTGAAAAACTGTTTTTT
13	.	TRBV15	.	TRBJ2-5	CATSRGPQETQYF	TGTGCCACCAGCAGGGGACCCCAAGAGACCCAGTACTTC
16	TRBD2	TRBV5-1	.	TRBJ2-3	CASSDEGGRAEDTQYF	TGCGCCAGCAGCGACGAAGGCGGGAGGGCGGAAGATACGCAGTATTTT
14	.	TRBV9	.	TRBJ2-5	CASSVGTIGETQYF	TGTGCCAGCAGCGTAGGGACGATAGGAGAGACCCAGTACTTC
16	.	TRBV7-2	.	TRBJ1-1	CASSTYEGGRHTEAFF	TGTGCCAGCAGCACATATGAGGGGGGGCGGCACACTGAAGCTTTCTTT
15	.	TRBV9	once	TRBJ1-1	CASSVDGGGNTEAFF	TGTGCCAGCAGCGTAGACGGGGGCGGAAACACTGAAGCTTTCTTT
14	TRBD1	TRBV5-1	.	TRBJ2-1	CASSLGDSHNEQFF	TGCGCCAGCAGCTTGGGGGACAGCCACAATGAGCAGTTCTTC
14	.	TRBV5-4	.	TRBJ1-1	CASSLEEVRTEAFF	TGTGCCAGCAGCTTGGAAGAGGTGAGAACTGAAGCTTTCTTT
14	TRBD2	TRBV5-1	once	TRBJ2-7	CASSLGTSSYEQYF	TGCGCCAGCAGCTTGGGGACTAGCTCCTACGAGCAGTACTTC
14	.	TRBV25-1	once	TRBJ2-7	CASSDRLASYEQYF	TGTGCCAGCAGTGATCGGCTAGCGAGCTACGAGCAGTACTTC
12	.	TRBV4-1	.	TRBJ1-2	CASSHQNYGYTF	TGCGCCAGCAGCCACCAGAACTATGGCTACACCTTC
14	.	TRBV16	.	TRBJ1-2	CASSQSRAGYGYTF	TGTGCCAGCAGCCAATCTCGGGCAGGCTATGGCTACACCTTC
17	.	TRBV27	.	TRBJ2-5	CASSLIGRWGSKETQYF	TGTGCCAGCAGTTTAATTGGGAGATGGGGGAGTAAAGAGACCCAGTACTTC
18	.	TRBV4-3	.	TRBJ2-6	CASSPPGRRISGANVLTF	TGCGCCAGCAGCCCTCCCGGACGGCGGATCTCTGGGGCCAACGTCCTGACTTTC
12	.	TRBV29-1	.	TRBJ2-7	CSVVRGADEQYF	TGCAGCGTTGTACGTGGGGCAGACGAGCAGTACTTC
16	.	TRBV28	.	TRBJ2-2	CASSLSPGVATGELFF	TGTGCCAGCAGTTTATCCCCAGGGGTGGCCACCGGGGAGCTGTTTTTT
13	.	TRBV2	.	TRBJ2-1	CASGGQSLNEQFF	TGTGCCAGCGGTGGACAGTCCCTCAATGAGCAGTTCTTC
15	TRBD1	TRBV19	few	TRBJ1-1	CASSIQGILNTEAFF	TGTGCCAGTAGCATACAGGGGATTCTGAACACTGAAGCTTTCTTT
13	.	TRBV7-9	.	TRBJ2-5	CASIGAGAETQYF	TGTGCCAGCATTGGGGCAGGGGCGGAGACCCAGTACTTC
15	TRBD1	TRBV4-3	.	TRBJ2-1	CASSLDGTGGNEQFF	TGCGCCAGCAGCCTAGACGGGACAGGGGGGAATGAGCAGTTCTTC
15	TRBD2	TRBV13	once	TRBJ2-2	CASSSSGSYPGELFF	TGTGCCAGCAGCAGTAGCGGGAGTTACCCCGGGGAGCTGTTTTTT
15	.	TRBV5-1	.	TRBJ2-2	CASSSQGLGTGELFF	TGCGCCAGCAGTTCTCAGGGGTTGGGTACCGGGGAGCTGTTTTTT